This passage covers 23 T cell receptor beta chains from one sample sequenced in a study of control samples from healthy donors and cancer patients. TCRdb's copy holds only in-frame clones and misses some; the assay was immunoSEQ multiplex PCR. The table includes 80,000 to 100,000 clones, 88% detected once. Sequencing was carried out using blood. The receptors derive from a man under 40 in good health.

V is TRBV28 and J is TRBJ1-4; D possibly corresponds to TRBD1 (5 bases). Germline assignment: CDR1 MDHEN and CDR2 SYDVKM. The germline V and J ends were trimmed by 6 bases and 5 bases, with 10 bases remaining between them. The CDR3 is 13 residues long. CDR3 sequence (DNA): TGTGCCAGCAGGGGGGGAATGAATGAAAAACTGTTTTTT. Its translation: CASRGGMNEKLFF.

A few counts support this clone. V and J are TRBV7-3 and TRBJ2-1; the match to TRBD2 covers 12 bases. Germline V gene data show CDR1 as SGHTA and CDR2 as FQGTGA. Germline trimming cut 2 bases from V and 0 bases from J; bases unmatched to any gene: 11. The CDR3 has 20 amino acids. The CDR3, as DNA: TGTGCCAGCAGCTTATCAGGGGCTAGCGGGAGGGCCGGCTCCTACAATGAGCAGTTCTTC. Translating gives CASSLSGASGRAGSYNEQFF.

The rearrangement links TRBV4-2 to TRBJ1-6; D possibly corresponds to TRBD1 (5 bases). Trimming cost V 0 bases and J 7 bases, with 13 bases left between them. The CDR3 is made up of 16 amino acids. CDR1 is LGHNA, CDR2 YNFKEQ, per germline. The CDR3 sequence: CASSQDSWGNNSPLHF. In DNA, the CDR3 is TGTGCCAGCAGCCAAGATAGTTGGGGGAACAATTCACCCCTCCACTTT.

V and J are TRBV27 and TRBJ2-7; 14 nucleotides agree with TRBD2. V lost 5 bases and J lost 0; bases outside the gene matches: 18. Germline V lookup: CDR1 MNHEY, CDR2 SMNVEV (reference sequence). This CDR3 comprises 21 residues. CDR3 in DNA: TGTGCCAGCAGTGACCCGGGACTAGCGGGAGCCCTAAGTCTCTTCTCCTACGAGCAGTACTTC. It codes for CASSDPGLAGALSLFSYEQYF.

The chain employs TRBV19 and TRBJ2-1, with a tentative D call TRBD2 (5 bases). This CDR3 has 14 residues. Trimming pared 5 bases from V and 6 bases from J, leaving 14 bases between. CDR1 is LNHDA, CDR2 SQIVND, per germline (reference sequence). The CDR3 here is CASSDMTIFNEQFF. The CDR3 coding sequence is TGTGCCAGTAGTGATATGACTATCTTCAATGAGCAGTTCTTC.

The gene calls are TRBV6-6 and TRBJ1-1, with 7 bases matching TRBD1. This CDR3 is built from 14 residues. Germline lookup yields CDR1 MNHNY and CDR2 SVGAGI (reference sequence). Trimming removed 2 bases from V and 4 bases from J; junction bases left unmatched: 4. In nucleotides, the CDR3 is TGTGCCAGCAGTTACGACAGGGAGGGCACTGAAGCTTTCTTT. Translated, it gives CASSYDREGTEAFF.

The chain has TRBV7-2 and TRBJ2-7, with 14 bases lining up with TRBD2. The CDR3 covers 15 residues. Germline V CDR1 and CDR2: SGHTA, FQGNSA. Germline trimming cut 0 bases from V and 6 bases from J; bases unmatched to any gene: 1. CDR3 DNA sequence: TGTGCCAGCAGCTTAGCGGGACTAGCGGGAGCCGAGCAGTACTTC. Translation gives CASSLAGLAGAEQYF.

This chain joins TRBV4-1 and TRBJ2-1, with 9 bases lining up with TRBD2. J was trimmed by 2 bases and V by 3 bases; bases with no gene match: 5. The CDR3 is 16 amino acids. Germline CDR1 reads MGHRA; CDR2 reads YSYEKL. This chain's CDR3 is CASSQNLAGPYNEQFF. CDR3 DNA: TGCGCCAGCAGCCAGAACCTAGCGGGACCCTACAATGAGCAGTTCTTC.

DNA of the CDR3: TGTGCCAGCAGTGAACAGCGGAGCTCCTACAATGAGCAGTTCTTC. This sequence encodes CASSEQRSSYNEQFF. The chain links TRBV2 to TRBJ2-1; a possible D gene is TRBD2 (5 bases). The CDR3 spans 15 residues. CDR1 SNHLY and CDR2 FYNNEI come from the germline V gene. Trimming took off 2 bases at V and 0 bases at J, with 8 bases between the two ends.

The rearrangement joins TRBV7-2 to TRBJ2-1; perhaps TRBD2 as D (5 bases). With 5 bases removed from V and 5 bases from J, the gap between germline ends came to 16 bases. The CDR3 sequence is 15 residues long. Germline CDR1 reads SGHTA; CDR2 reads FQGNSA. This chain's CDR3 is CASSRALAINNEQFF. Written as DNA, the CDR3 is TGTGCCAGCAGCCGCGCCCTAGCTATTAACAATGAGCAGTTCTTC.

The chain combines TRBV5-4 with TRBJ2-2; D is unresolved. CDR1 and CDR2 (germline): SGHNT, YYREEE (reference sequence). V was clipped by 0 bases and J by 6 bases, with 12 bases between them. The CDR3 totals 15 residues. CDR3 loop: CASSLASGGAGELFF. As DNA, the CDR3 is TGTGCCAGCAGCTTGGCCTCGGGTGGCGCCGGGGAGCTGTTTTTT.

CDR3 sequence (DNA): TGTGCCACCTCTGTCCCGTACACCGGGGAGCTGTTTTTT. This translates into CATSVPYTGELFF. The V and J genes are TRBV24-1 and TRBJ2-2; no reliable D call. Germline-derived CDR1 and CDR2 are KGHDR and SFDVKD. Trimming cost V 9 bases and J 3 bases, with 10 bases left between them. The CDR3 has 13 amino acids.

The CDR3 reads CASSPQGSLGAEQYF. CDR3 bases: TGTGCCAGCTCACCACAAGGATCTCTCGGGGCCGAGCAGTACTTC. The rearrangement links TRBV18 to TRBJ2-7; D is possibly TRBD1 or TRBD2 (5 bases each). The CDR3 consists of 15 residues. CDR1 KGHSH and CDR2 LQKENI come from the germline V gene. Trimming removed 1 base from V and 6 bases from J, with 16 bases in between. Full variable domain (rest looked up from reference TRBV18 and TRBJ2-7): NAGVMQNPRHLVRRRGQEARLRCSPMKGHSHVYWYRQLPEEGLKFMVYLQKENIIDESGMPKERFSAEFPKEGPSILRIQQVVRGDSAAYFCASSPQGSLGAEQYFGPGTRLTVT.

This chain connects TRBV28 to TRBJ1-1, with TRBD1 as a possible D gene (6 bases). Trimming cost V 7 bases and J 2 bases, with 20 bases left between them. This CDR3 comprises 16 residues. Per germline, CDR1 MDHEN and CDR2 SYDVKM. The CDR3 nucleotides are TGTGCCAGCACCGCCCCCTCGGACAGCCTTAACACTGAAGCTTTCTTT. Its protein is CASTAPSDSLNTEAFF.

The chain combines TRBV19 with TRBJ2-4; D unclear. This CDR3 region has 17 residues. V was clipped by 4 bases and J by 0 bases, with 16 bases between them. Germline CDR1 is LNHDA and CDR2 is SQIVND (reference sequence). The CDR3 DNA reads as TGTGCCAGTAGTACCTACCTCGTTCCACTAGCCAAAAACATTCAGTACTTC. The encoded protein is CASSTYLVPLAKNIQYF.

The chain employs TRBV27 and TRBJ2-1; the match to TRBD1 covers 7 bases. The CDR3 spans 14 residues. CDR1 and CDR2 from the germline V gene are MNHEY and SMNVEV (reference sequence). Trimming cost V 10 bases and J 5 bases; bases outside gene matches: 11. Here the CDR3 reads CAIKPGQYHNEQFF. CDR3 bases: TGTGCCATCAAGCCGGGACAGTACCACAATGAGCAGTTCTTC.

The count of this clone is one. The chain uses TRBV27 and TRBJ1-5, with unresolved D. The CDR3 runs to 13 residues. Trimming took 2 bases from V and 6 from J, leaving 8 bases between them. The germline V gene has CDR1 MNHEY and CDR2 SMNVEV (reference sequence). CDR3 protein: CASSLEGGQPQHF. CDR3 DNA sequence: TGTGCCAGCAGTTTAGAAGGCGGTCAGCCCCAGCATTTT.

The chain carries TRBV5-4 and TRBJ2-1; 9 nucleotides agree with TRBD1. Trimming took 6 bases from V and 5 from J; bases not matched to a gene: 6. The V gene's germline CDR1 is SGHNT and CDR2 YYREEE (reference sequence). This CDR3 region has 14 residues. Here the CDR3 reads CASNYRGLDNEQFF. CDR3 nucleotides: TGTGCCAGCAATTACAGGGGGCTCGACAATGAGCAGTTCTTC.

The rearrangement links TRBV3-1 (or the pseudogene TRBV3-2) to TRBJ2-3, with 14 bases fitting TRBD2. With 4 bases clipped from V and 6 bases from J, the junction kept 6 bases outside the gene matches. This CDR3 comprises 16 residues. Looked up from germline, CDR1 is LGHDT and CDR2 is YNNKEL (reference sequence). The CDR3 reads CASSPRLAGGPDTQYF. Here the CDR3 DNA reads TGTGCCAGCAGCCCTAGACTAGCGGGAGGGCCTGATACGCAGTATTTT.

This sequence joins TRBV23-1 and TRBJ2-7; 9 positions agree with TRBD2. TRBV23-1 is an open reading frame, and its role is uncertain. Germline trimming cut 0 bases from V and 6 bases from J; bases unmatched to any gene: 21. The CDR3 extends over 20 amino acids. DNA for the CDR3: TGCGCCAGCAGTCAATCCTACGTCTCGGGACTAGCAGAGCCAGCCGGCGAGCAGTACTTC. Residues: CASSQSYVSGLAEPAGEQYF.

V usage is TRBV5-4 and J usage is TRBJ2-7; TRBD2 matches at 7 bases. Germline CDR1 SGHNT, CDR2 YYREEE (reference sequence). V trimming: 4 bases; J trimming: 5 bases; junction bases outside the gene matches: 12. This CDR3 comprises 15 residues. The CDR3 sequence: CASSPGLVGGNEQYF. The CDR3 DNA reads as TGTGCCAGCAGCCCAGGACTAGTGGGTGGGAACGAGCAGTACTTC.

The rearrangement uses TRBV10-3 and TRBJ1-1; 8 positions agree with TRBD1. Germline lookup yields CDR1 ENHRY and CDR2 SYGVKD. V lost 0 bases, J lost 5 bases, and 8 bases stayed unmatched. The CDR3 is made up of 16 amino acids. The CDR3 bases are TGTGCCATCAGTGAGTCGGGGACAGGAATGAGAACTGAAGCTTTCTTT. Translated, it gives CAISESGTGMRTEAFF.

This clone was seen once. The CDR3 nucleotides are TGTGCCATCAGTGAGTCGGGCAGCTACAATGAGCAGTTCTTC. Protein: CAISESGSYNEQFF. The chain has TRBV10-3 and TRBJ2-1; no definite D call. V shed 0 bases and J shed 3 bases, with 6 bases lying between them. Germline lookup yields CDR1 ENHRY and CDR2 SYGVKD. The CDR3 contains 14 residues.